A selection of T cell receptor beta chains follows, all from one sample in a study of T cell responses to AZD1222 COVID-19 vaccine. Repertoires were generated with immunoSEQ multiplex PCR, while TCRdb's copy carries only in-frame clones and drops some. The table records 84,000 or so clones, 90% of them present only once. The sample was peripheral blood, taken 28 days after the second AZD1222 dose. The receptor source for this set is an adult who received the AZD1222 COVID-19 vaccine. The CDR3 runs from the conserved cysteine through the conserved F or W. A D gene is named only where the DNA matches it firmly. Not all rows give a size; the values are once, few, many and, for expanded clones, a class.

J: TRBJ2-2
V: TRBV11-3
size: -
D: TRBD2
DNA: TGTGCCAGCAGCTCCGGACTAGCGGGGTCGAACACCGGGGAGCTGTTTTTT
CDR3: CASSSGLAGSNTGELFF

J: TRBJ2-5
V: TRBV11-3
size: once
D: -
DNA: TGTGCCAGCAGCTTAGAGGGGGCTGGGGAGACCCAGTACTTC
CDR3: CASSLEGAGETQYF

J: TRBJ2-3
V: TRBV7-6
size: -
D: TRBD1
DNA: TGTGCCAGCAGCGCTCGACAGGGTCACACAGATACGCAGTATTTT
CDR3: CASSARQGHTDTQYF

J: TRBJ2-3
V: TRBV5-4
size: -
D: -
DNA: TGTGCCAGCAGCTTGGGGGGTCACCGAGAGCTACGAGATACGCAGTATTTT
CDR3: CASSLGGHRELRDTQYF

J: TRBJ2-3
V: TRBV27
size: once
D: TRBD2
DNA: TGTGCCAGCAGAGGGACTATCGCAGATACGCAGTATTTT
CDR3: CASRGTIADTQYF

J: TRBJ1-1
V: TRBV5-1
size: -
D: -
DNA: TGCGCCAGCAGTGGTTCCCAGGAATTGGACACTGAAGCTTTCTTT
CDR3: CASSGSQELDTEAFF

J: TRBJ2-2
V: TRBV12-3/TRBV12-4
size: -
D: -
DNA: TGTGCCAGCAGCCCAATGGGCACCGGGGAGCTGTTTTTT
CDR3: CASSPMGTGELFF

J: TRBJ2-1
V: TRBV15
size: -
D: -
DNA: TGTGCCACCAGCAGAGATTTTGGAGGGGATGAGCAGTTCTTC
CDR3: CATSRDFGGDEQFF

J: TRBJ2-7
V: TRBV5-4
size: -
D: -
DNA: TGTGCCAGCAGCTTAGCAGGGCCGATAAGCTCCTACGAGCAGTACTTC
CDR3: CASSLAGPISSYEQYF

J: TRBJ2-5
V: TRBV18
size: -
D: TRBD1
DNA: TGTGCCAGCTCACCCGAGACAGGGGCCAAGGAGACCCAGTACTTC
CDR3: CASSPETGAKETQYF

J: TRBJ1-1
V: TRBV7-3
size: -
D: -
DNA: TGTGCCAGCAGCTTAAAGGAAGACACTGAAGCTTTCTTT
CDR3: CASSLKEDTEAFF

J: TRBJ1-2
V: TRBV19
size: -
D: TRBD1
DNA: TGTGCCAGTACTCGGGACAGGGTGTATGGCTACACCTTC
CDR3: CASTRDRVYGYTF

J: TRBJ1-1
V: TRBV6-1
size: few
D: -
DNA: TGTGCCAGCAGTGATAGCAGCCCTGAAGCTTTCTTT
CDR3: CASSDSSPEAFF

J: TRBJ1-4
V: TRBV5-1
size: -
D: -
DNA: TGCGCCAGCAGCCCCGGAGCCGGGGGGAATGAAAAACTGTTTTTT
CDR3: CASSPGAGGNEKLFF

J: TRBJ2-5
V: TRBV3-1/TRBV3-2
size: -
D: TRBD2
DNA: TGTGCCAGCAGCCAAGGACTAGCGGGGGTTGGCGAAGAGACCCAGTACTTC
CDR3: CASSQGLAGVGEETQYF

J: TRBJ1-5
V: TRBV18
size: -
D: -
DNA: TGTGCCAGCTCAGTCCAGGGGTTGCGCAATCAGCCCCAGCATTTT
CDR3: CASSVQGLRNQPQHF

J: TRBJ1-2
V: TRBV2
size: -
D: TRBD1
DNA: TGTGCCAGCAGTCGGGACAGTTATACCTATGGCTACACCTTC
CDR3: CASSRDSYTYGYTF

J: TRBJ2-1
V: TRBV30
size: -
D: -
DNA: TGTGCCTGCACGGATTCCTACAATGAGCAGTTCTTC
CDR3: CACTDSYNEQFF

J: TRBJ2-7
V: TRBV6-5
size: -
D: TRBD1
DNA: TGTGCCGTTGGCCAGGGGGAGTGGGAGCAGTACTTC
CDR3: CAVGQGEWEQYF

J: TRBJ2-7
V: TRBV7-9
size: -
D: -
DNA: TGTGCCAGCAGCTTAGGCAGAACCTCTTACGAGCAGTACTTC
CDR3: CASSLGRTSYEQYF

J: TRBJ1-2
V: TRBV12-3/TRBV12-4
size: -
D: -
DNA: TGTGCCAGCAGGGACTTCTATGGCTACACCTTC
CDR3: CASRDFYGYTF

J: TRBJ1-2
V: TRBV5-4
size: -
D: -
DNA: TGTGCCAGCAGCAGACCGGACGCTAACTATGGCTACACCTTC
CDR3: CASSRPDANYGYTF

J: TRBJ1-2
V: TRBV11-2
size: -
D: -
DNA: TGTGCCAGCAGCTTACAGGGTTTGTATGGCTACACCTTC
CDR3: CASSLQGLYGYTF

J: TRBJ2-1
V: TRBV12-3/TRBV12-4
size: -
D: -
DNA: TGTGCCAGCAGTTTCAGGCCCGACAATGAGCAGTTCTTC
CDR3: CASSFRPDNEQFF

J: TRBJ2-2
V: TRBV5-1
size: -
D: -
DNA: TGCGCCAGCAGCCGGGACGGTAACACCGGGGAGCTGTTTTTT
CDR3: CASSRDGNTGELFF

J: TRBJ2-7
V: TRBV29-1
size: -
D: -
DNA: TGCAGCGCGTTTGGGGGGCGATATAGCTACGAGCAGTACTTC
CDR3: CSAFGGRYSYEQYF

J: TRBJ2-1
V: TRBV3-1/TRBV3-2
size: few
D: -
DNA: TGTGCCAGCAGCCAAGTTTTGACGTACTCCTACAATGAGCAGTTCTTC
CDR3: CASSQVLTYSYNEQFF

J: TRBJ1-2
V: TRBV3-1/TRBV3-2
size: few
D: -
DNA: TGTGCCAGCAGCCAAGGTGGGCGGGGCAATGGCTACACCTTC
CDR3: CASSQGGRGNGYTF

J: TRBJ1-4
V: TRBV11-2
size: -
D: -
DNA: TGTGCCAGCAGCTTAGTCGTGGGTGAAAAACTGTTTTTT
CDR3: CASSLVVGEKLFF

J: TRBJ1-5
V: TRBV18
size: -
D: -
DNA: TGTGCCAGCTCACCAGAGCTTGCTCAGCCCCAGCATTTT
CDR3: CASSPELAQPQHF

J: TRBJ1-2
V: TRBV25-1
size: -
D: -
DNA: TGTGCCAGCAGCCCCGTGGGGGGACGCGGCTATGGCTACACCTTC
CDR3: CASSPVGGRGYGYTF

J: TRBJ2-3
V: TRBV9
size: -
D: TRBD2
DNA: TGTGCCAGCAGCGCCAGGACTAGCTCTAGCACAGATACGCAGTATTTT
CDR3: CASSARTSSSTDTQYF

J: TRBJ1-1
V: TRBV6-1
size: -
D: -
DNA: TGTGCCAGCAGTGAATATTATGGACAGAGGAACGGGAACACTGAAGCTTTCTTT
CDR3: CASSEYYGQRNGNTEAFF

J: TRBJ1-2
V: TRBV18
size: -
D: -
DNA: TGTGCCAGCTCCCCCTCCGGCGCGAGGGGCTACACCTTC
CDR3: CASSPSGARGYTF

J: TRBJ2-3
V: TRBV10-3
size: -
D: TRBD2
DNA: TGTGCCATCAGATCGACTAGCGGGAGGGCCAGAGATACGCAGTATTTT
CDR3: CAIRSTSGRARDTQYF

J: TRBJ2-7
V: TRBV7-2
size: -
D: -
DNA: TGTGCCAGCAGCGCCCGGGGCGGGGCCTACGAGCAGTACTTC
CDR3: CASSARGGAYEQYF

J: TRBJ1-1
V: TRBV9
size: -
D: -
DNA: TGTGCCAGCAGCGAAAATCCTGGGAACACTGAAGCTTTCTTT
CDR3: CASSENPGNTEAFF

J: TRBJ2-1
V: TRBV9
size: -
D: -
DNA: TGTGCCAGCAGCGTAGGGCCTCGGCTTTCCTACAATGAGCAGTTCTTC
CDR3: CASSVGPRLSYNEQFF

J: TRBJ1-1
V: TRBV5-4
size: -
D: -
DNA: TGTGCCAGCAGCTTGGGGGTCTTCGAGAACACTGAAGCTTTCTTT
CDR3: CASSLGVFENTEAFF